What follows is one T cell receptor beta chain and its context. It lacks a known antigen. Base qualities were left out, and no much larger clone turns up one base away. The cohort was made up of 666 healthy bone marrow donors. Cohort members were all nominally healthy when sampled, although unrecorded immune exposures were likely present. The donor tested CMV seronegative and was one of the 352 seronegative cohort members. Every donor gave a peripheral blood sample, and the peripheral blood mononuclear cells from that sample were used for TCR beta sequencing. The Qiagen DNeasy Blood Extraction Kit was used to extract genomic DNA from the blood cell samples. These data belong to a study of cytomegalovirus exposure and HLA in healthy donors (dated by TCRdb to 2016 to 2017). For the wider study: An earlier analysis of around 600 of the donors reported about 290 Gb of sequence data and around 110 million unique TCR beta sequences from some 180 million T cells. Roughly 300 gigabases of sequencing data and around 88 million unique TCR sequences made up an early release that covered approximately 700 HLA-typed donors. Of the roughly 410 genotyped donors, 75% to 85% were placed in the genetic ancestry cluster associated with self-reported Caucasian donors. The study aimed to test whether cataloging public T cell receptors could reveal signatures of past pathogen exposure. The study used immunosequencing to profile the T cell repertoires of some 600 subjects and linked those repertoires to cytomegalovirus serostatus. Besides the first cohort of roughly 700 subjects, a separate validation cohort made up of 120 or so different subjects was used. The study combined high-throughput TCR immunosequencing, statistical association of individual TCRs with disease status, and machine learning to predict cytomegalovirus infection status. In a later analysis, previously published TCR beta repertoires from 550 to 700 donors were re-analyzed and high-resolution HLA genotyping was added so that TCR occurrence patterns could be studied. Rather than drawing on any new phenotypic data, the later analysis identified candidate immune exposures from TCR beta sequences and the way those sequences occurred across donors. An earlier analysis of about 600 of the donors used high-throughput TCR beta sequencing to judge whether each TCR beta V gene segment behaved as functional or pseudogenic. Donor age, sex, ethnicity and CMV serostatus were compiled together with the repertoire data. Genome-wide SNP genotypes for about 65% of the 666 donors were used in a later genetic analysis, which treated that subset as a discovery cohort. All discovery cohort repertoires had been generated using a single sequencing platform. HLA typing included class I and class II loci at four-digit resolution. Typing coverage differed by locus: A, B, C, DRB1 and DQB1 were typed in roughly 620-640 donors, DQA1 in 500 to 550, DPA1 in 600 to 610, and DPB1 in roughly 470. Roughly 5 DR-DQ haplotypes were handled as single units for association and clustering, since linkage in the cohort was strong. On average, roughly 200,000 unique TCR beta nucleotide sequences were sequenced per donor among about 400 genotyped donors of the cohort, with approximately 18% of those sequences being non-productive. Beyond this particular receptor, the publication reports: A later genetic analysis associated a missense DCLRE1C variant with V-gene and J-gene trimming of TCR beta chains, and an independent cohort replicated the association. Three of the identified cytomegalovirus-associated TCR beta chains were confirmed in vitro to be specific for cytomegalovirus antigens. Immune exposure information for the cohort was limited to CMV serostatus. According to a later genetic analysis, donors in an Asian-associated ancestry cluster had fewer N-insertions in productive TCRs than the approximately 700-donor mean. When HLA alleles, especially DR and DQ, strongly co-occurred, attributing TCR associations to individual alleles was difficult. A later analysis reported that several top co-occurrence clusters appeared linked to parvovirus B19, influenza, CMV and Epstein-Barr virus. According to a later analysis, most CMV-associated TCR beta chains appeared to be HLA-restricted, and the HLA associations seemed to be driven largely by CMV exposure. In a later analysis, HLA-associated TCR beta chains were found to be more clonally expanded and to have lower generation probabilities than equally common non-associated chains. Cytomegalovirus status was reported to be diagnosed by the classifier with high specificity and sensitivity in both the original and validation cohorts. A further reported finding was that TCR beta sequences accurately predicted the HLA-A and HLA-B alleles for most subjects in the first cohort. Correlated functional status among segregating V segments might be attributable to linkage disequilibrium, but an unknown experimental factor could not be ruled out. Across donors, most TCR sequences were observed very rarely, whereas some public TCRs were present in many individuals. Because some donors lacked HLA typing at each locus, the association tests relied only on the typed subset. According to a later analysis, TCR association rates differed among HLA loci, with DRB1 alleles showing the most associated TCRs and HLA-C alleles showing the fewest. Only TCR beta chains were sequenced in this cohort, and the absence of alpha or paired-chain data limited detectable features. Because counts were too low, seventeen rarely observed V segments, including chromosome 9 orphons, were left out of the earlier analysis of 587 of the donors. A cluster of highly shared sequence variants was judged likely to be a technical artifact of the sequencing pipeline. Roughly uniform sequencing depth across donors was assumed in presence/absence analyses, although this assumption may not hold. Specific HLA alleles were associated with about 17,000 TCR beta sequences at a false discovery rate of 0.05 in a later analysis. The authors suggested that the approach could potentially be extended to other disease states and immunological phenotypes. The study listed 164 TCR beta chains as associated with cytomegalovirus. An earlier analysis of around 540 of the donors showed that most TCR beta V segments appeared in productive rearrangements either about 87% or about 30% of the time, which broadly matched IMGT annotations. The 87-base-pair reads could not distinguish some IMGT-functional V segments, including TRBV6-2 and TRBV6-3, so those segments were excluded.

To prepare the library, the immunoSEQ multiplex PCR assay was applied. For the multiplex PCR, a mixture combining 60 forward primers for TCR Vbeta segments and 13 reverse primers for TCR Jbeta segments was used. A multiplex PCR assay on genomic DNA amplified the CDR3 region of rearranged TCR beta genes. Amplified TCR beta libraries were sequenced as 87-base-pair reads on the Illumina HiSeq System. In the paper's pipeline: A later analysis tallied around 87 million unique TCR beta chains across the 666 repertoires, and around 12 million of those chains were shared by two or more donors. Raw reads were error-corrected and collapsed into unique sequences with a nearest-neighbor algorithm that merged closely related sequences to remove PCR and sequencing errors. CDR3 sequences were aligned to IMGT reference sequences to assign V, D and J gene segments. For a sequence to be retained, at least a six-nucleotide match to both a V gene segment and a J gene segment was required. A rearrangement was called productive if the CDR3 had no stop codons and remained in frame with V and J, and every other rearrangement was called non-productive. Following IMGT convention, CDR3 was defined as the stretch from the second conserved V-encoded cysteine to the conserved J-encoded phenylalanine. The earlier analysis of fewer than 700 of the donors excluded sequences that lacked an unambiguous match to a single V gene segment. In an earlier analysis of several hundred of the donors, V segments were called functional above 56.7% productive rearrangements and were called segregating when the between-donor standard deviation exceeded 5%. A statistical classification framework was built to diagnose cytomegalovirus status from the catalog of TCR beta chain sequences. In a later analysis, TCR nucleotide sequences were compared against IMGT/GENE-DB human TR gene sequences so that V and J genes could be assigned. A later analysis assigned CDR3 sequences and most-parsimonious VDJ recombination scenarios with the TCRdist pipeline. In a later analysis, each TCR beta chain was defined by its CDR3 amino acid sequence together with its V-gene family, and reads lacking a unique V-gene family were excluded. As a way to deal with suspected cross-contamination and a sequencing artifact, a later analysis dropped more than 500 nucleotide sequences that were highly shared and had low generation probability. In a later analysis, a clonal expansion index for each public chain was calculated from normalized within-repertoire ranks of inferred template counts. A later analysis computed generation probabilities with a VDJ recombination model fitted to out-of-frame rearrangements, and checked the results against IGoR. Hypergeometric tests were used in a later analysis to score TCR-TCR, TCR-HLA and TCR-CMV co-occurrence, with a repertoire-size bias correction applied to the TCR pairs. A later analysis estimated false discovery rates by permuting HLA or CMV assignments 20 times. In a later analysis, co-occurring TCRs were grouped using DBSCAN, and TCRdist sequence similarity was added for clustering within HLA-allele-positive subsets. Co-occurrence clustering excluded repertoires with fewer than 30,000 or more than 120,000 public chains, plus five with anomalous nucleotide sharing. Imported from immuneACCESS, the table was reduced by TCRdb to in-frame sequences with V and J called. These copies leave out some clones; in studies compared against another copy, an unresolved V gene accounts for under half, and the cause of the remainder is not known. D and trimming were read from the DNA, whereas the V and J calls and clone size are those reported in that table. Counted in this sample were 150,000 to 200,000 clones; about four fifths of them appeared once. Approximately 0.98% of the sample belongs to the ten largest clones.

At the junction V is shortened by 1 base and J by 2 bases, with 8 bases in between. CDR3 length: 14 amino acids, cysteine to phenylalanine. Solely the CDR3 DNA is kept, with 42 bases framed from the first base. CDR1 SGHDN and CDR2 FVKESK are derived from the germline V gene. Recombination joined TRBV14 with TRBJ1-2; a confident D gene designation cannot be given. The specimen sequenced was PBMCs. The receptor comes from a man aged 25-45 years in good health and CMV-seronegative. The CDR3 in this case is CASSQVNSNYGYTF. The sequenced DNA: TGTGCCAGCAGCCAAGTTAATTCCAACTATGGCTACACCTTC.